The sequence of this T cell receptor (beta chain) was determined in a study of cytomegalovirus exposure and HLA in healthy donors. Points from the study as a whole: An ancestry cluster, one associated with Asian ancestry, reportedly showed fewer N-insertions than the roughly 700-donor mean in a later analysis. Later on, an analysis showed TCR association rates differing by HLA locus, with DRB1 the most and HLA-C the fewest. It is likely that the observed cluster of highly shared sequence variants was a sequencing artifact.

Comment on this clone: Its target is not known.

The primer mix had 60 Vbeta and 13 Jbeta primers. Generated by immunoSEQ multiplex PCR, the TCRdb table keeps only in-frame clones and is missing some. The repertoire holds some 130,000 clones, over 75% seen once, with 8.8% in the top ten. Donors were nominally healthy when sampled, though unrecorded immune exposures were likely. The germline V and J ends were trimmed by 5 bases and 0 bases, with 15 bases remaining between them. CDR1 is SGHTA, CDR2 FQGTGA, per germline. This CDR3 spans 16 amino acids. The receptor comes from a woman aged 45-60 years in good health and CMV-seropositive. Specimen: PBMCs. The chain joins TRBV7-3 to TRBJ2-3, with D possibly matching TRBD1 (6 bases). The CDR3 protein is CASSLGWGQSTDTQYF. The CDR3 nucleotides read TGTGCCAGCAGCCTGGGGTGGGGACAAAGCACAGATACGCAGTATTTT. The full variable domain, rest sourced from reference TRBV7-3 and TRBJ2-3, is GAGVSQTPSNKVTEKGKYVELRCDPISGHTALYWYRQSLGQGPEFLIYFQGTGAADDSGLPNDRFFAVRPEGSVSTLKIQRTERGDSAVYLCASSLGWGQSTDTQYFGPGTRLTVL.